The T cell receptor beta chain described here comes from a study of blood T cells in healthy people across ages. CDR1 KGHDR and CDR2 SFDVKD come from the germline V gene. With 5 bases removed from V and 11 bases from J, the gap between germline ends came to 14 bases. The CDR3 sequence is 12 residues long. With a J-beta primer mix and a sample-barcoded 5' primer, a second PCR ran about 6 to 11 cycles. One entry per CDR3 protein, called by TCRdb with MiXCR from the 5' RACE reads. The profile shows about 680,000 distinct CDR3 sequences, roughly 50% of them singletons. The sequencing sample was made of blood. The V gene is TRBV24-1, the J gene TRBJ2-5, with D unclear. This clonotype was sampled from a woman between 55 and 75 years old in good health. CDR3 DNA sequence: TGTGCCACCAGTGCTGTGGACGCAGAGCAGTACTTC. This translates into CATSAVDAEQYF.